The TCR beta chain described here comes from a study of blood T cell repertoires in COVID-19. Across the whole study: PBMCs, B-cell-depleted T cells, or T cells provided the cDNA or gDNA that made up the material.

Libraries were prepared by immunoSEQ multiplex PCR; TCRdb keeps only in-frame clonotypes and omits some of them. The sample includes about 120,000 clones, less than 90% of them seen just once. The V end lost 4 bases, the J end lost 3 bases, and 14 bases lay between the germline ends. This CDR3 comprises 15 residues. Germline V CDR1 and CDR2: SGHNT, YYREEE (reference sequence). The clonotype originates from a man older than 75 with acute or convalescent COVID-19. This rearrangement joins TRBV5-4 to TRBJ2-1; weak D call: TRBD2 (6 bases). The sample was peripheral blood. CDR3 protein: CASSGGWRLYNEQFF. CDR3 coding DNA: TGTGCCAGCAGCGGGGGGTGGAGGCTCTACAATGAGCAGTTCTTC.